The 7 T cell receptor beta chains below all came from one sample that was sequenced in a study of technical replicates of blood from a few donors. The repertoire was sequenced with immunoSEQ multiplex PCR; TCRdb's copy has only in-frame clones and lacks some. The sample consists of about 82,000 clones, approximately 94% of them appearing once. The sequenced sample was T cells isolated from PBMCs. The receptor set was obtained from a human donor in good health.

The chain joins TRBV19 to TRBJ2-1; D is possibly TRBD2 (5 bases). V lost 4 bases and J 0 bases, leaving 7 bases between the germline ends. CDR1 LNHDA and CDR2 SQIVND come from the germline V gene (reference sequence). The CDR3 runs 14 residues. The CDR3 reads CASSRGSSYNEQFF. In DNA, the CDR3 is TGTGCCAGTAGTAGAGGGAGCTCCTACAATGAGCAGTTCTTC.

V gene TRBV5-4 combines with J gene TRBJ2-7; TRBD1 is a possible D gene (5 bases). Trimming pared 4 bases from V and 6 bases from J, leaving 23 bases between. The CDR3 runs to 16 residues. Germline lookup yields CDR1 SGHNT and CDR2 YYREEE (reference sequence). The CDR3 sequence is CASSTPPVARGCEQYF. The CDR3 DNA is TGTGCCAGCAGCACCCCCCCTGTTGCAAGGGGTTGCGAGCAGTACTTC. Full variable domain (missing parts from reference TRBV5-4 and TRBJ2-7): ETGVTQSPTHLIKTRGQQVTLRCSSQSGHNTVSWYQQALGQGPQFIFQYYREEENGRGNFPPRFSGLQFPNYSSELNVNALELDDSALYLCASSTPPVARGCEQYFGPGTRLTVT.

DNA of the CDR3: TGTGCCAGCAGTGACGGGTATGAGGCTGAGCAGTTCTTC. It translates to CASSDGYEAEQFF. The chain employs TRBV6-4 and TRBJ2-1, with no clear D. The V end lost 2 bases, the J end lost 9 bases, and 11 bases lay between the germline ends. This CDR3 region has 13 residues. CDR1 is MRHNA, CDR2 SNTAGT, per germline.

This chain links TRBV2 with TRBJ2-3; 11 bases match TRBD2. The junction had 3 bases not matched to a gene; V was cut back by 4 bases and J by 6 bases. There are 14 residues in the CDR3. CDR1 SNHLY and CDR2 FYNNEI come from the germline V gene. The CDR3 sequence is CASSVIAGGDTQYF. For the CDR3, the DNA is TGTGCCAGCAGTGTAATAGCGGGAGGGGATACGCAGTATTTT.

This clone was counted once. This chain joins TRBV7-2 and TRBJ2-1; TRBD2 aligns across 8 bases. Germline V gene sequence: CDR1 SGHTA, CDR2 FQGNSA. Trimming took 5 bases from V and 5 from J; bases not matched to a gene: 11. This CDR3 comprises 16 residues. The CDR3: CASSLARTSQDNEQFF. CDR3 in DNA: TGTGCCAGCAGCCTCGCGAGGACTAGCCAGGACAATGAGCAGTTCTTC.

The chain employs TRBV5-1 and TRBJ2-1; weak D call: TRBD2 (6 bases). Trimming took 3 bases from V and 4 from J, leaving 11 bases between them. Per the germline V gene, CDR1 is SGHRS and CDR2 is YFSETQ. The CDR3 has 14 amino acids. In nucleotides, the CDR3 is TGCGCCAGCAGCTCCGGGACTTTTTACAATGAGCAGTTCTTC. It codes for CASSSGTFYNEQFF.

This rearrangement joins TRBV27 to TRBJ1-1; maybe TRBD1 (6 bases). The germline CDR1 and CDR2 sequences are MNHEY and SMNVEV (reference sequence). The ends were cut back, 6 bases at V and 0 bases at J, with 11 bases in the middle. CDR3 length: 14 residues. CDR3: CASSPGALNTEAFF. In DNA, the CDR3 is TGTGCCAGCAGCCCAGGGGCTTTGAACACTGAAGCTTTCTTT.